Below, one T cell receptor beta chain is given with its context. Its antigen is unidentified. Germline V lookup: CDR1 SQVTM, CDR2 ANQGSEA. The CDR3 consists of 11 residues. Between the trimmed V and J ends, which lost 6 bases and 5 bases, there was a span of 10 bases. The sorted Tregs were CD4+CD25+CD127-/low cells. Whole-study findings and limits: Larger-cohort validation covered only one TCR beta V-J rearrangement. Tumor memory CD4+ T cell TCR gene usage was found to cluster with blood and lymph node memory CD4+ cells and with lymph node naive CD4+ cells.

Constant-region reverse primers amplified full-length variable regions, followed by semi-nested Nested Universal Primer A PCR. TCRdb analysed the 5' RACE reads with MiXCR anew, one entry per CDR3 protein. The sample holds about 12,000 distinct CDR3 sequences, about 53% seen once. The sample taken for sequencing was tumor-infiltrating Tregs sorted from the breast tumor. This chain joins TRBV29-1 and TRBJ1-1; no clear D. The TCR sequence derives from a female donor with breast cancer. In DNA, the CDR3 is TGCAGCGTCCTCCACGGTACTGAAGCTTTCTTT. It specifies CSVLHGTEAFF.